These T cell receptor beta chains were read from a single sample in a study of cytomegalovirus exposure and HLA in healthy donors. The method was immunoSEQ multiplex PCR; TCRdb's version includes in-frame clones alone and lacks a portion of them. The repertoire holds 120,000 or so clones, with roughly two thirds as singletons. Sequencing used PBMCs. These receptor sequences come from a man younger than 45 in good health and CMV-seropositive. The CDR3 runs from the conserved cysteine through the conserved F or W. D genes are given only for firm matches. Only part of the rows carry a size: once, few, many, or a class if the clone is expanded.

>NA|TRBV11-2|TRBJ2-5|once
CASSLDMGGGGETQYF
TGTGCCAGCAGCTTAGATATGGGAGGGGGGGGAGAGACCCAGTACTTC
>NA|TRBV9|TRBJ1-1|NA
CASSREYTEAFF
TGTGCCAGCAGCCGAGAGTATACTGAAGCTTTCTTT
>NA|TRBV29-1|TRBJ2-7|NA
CSVEDPGTYEQYF
TGCAGCGTTGAAGATCCCGGGACCTACGAGCAGTACTTC
>NA|TRBV7-3|TRBJ1-2|NA
CASSPQGANYGYTF
TGTGCCAGCAGCCCCCAAGGGGCTAACTATGGCTACACCTTC
>TRBD2|TRBV5-6|TRBJ2-5|few
CASSKRELKTQYF
TGTGCCAGCAGCAAGCGGGAGTTGAAGACCCAGTACTTC
>TRBD1|TRBV6-4|TRBJ1-1|NA
CASSGEQGSEAFF
TGTGCCAGCAGTGGGGAACAGGGGTCAGAAGCTTTCTTT
>NA|TRBV6-6|TRBJ2-1|NA
CASSYGLWEQFF
TGTGCCAGCAGTTACGGACTTTGGGAGCAGTTCTTC
>NA|TRBV18|TRBJ1-1|few
CASSPPGQKNTEAFF
TGTGCCAGCTCACCCCCGGGACAAAAGAACACTGAAGCTTTCTTT
>TRBD2|TRBV18|TRBJ2-7|NA
CASSPAGLASAYEQYF
TGTGCCAGCTCACCGGCGGGACTAGCGAGCGCCTACGAGCAGTACTTC
>NA|TRBV27|TRBJ1-2|NA
CASSLTPANYGYTF
TGTGCCAGCAGTTTAACACCTGCTAACTATGGCTACACCTTC
>NA|TRBV25-1|TRBJ1-6|NA
CASRTLNSPLHF
TGTGCCAGCAGGACTCTGAATTCACCCCTCCACTTT
>TRBD1|TRBV5-1|TRBJ1-1|NA
CASSLGQGMMNTEAFF
TGCGCCAGCAGCCTTGGACAGGGGATGATGAACACTGAAGCTTTCTTT
>NA|TRBV4-1|TRBJ1-1|NA
CASRPDSMNTEAFF
TGCGCCAGCAGACCTGACAGCATGAACACTGAAGCTTTCTTT
>TRBD2|TRBV5-1|TRBJ2-7|NA
CASGGSSYEQYF
TGCGCCTCGGGGGGGAGCTCCTACGAGCAGTACTTC
>NA|TRBV2|TRBJ2-3|NA
CASSDRDRADTQYF
TGTGCCAGCAGTGACAGGGATAGGGCCGATACGCAGTATTTT
>TRBD2|TRBV5-6|TRBJ2-1|NA
CASPGGRSNEQFF
TGTGCCTCGCCGGGGGGTAGGAGCAATGAGCAGTTCTTC
>NA|TRBV15|TRBJ2-7|once
CATSRGREQYF
TGTGCCACCAGCAGAGGGCGGGAGCAGTACTTC
>NA|TRBV19|TRBJ2-5|NA
CASSFRDTETQYF
TGTGCCAGTAGTTTCCGGGACACGGAGACCCAGTACTTC
>NA|TRBV4-2|TRBJ1-5|NA
CASSQETFWGGRSGGISNQPQHF
TGTGCCAGCAGCCAAGAGACTTTTTGGGGGGGCCGATCCGGCGGGATCAGCAATCAGCCCCAGCATTTT
>TRBD2|TRBV7-8|TRBJ2-7|NA
CASSLVGTSEYEQYF
TGTGCCAGCAGCTTAGTAGGGACTAGCGAGTACGAGCAGTACTTC
>TRBD1|TRBV18|TRBJ2-7|NA
CASSITFPGTVNEQYF
TGTGCCAGCTCAATAACGTTTCCAGGGACAGTCAACGAGCAGTACTTC
>NA|TRBV5-6|TRBJ2-7|NA
CASSLFGLASASYEQYF
TGTGCCAGCAGCTTGTTCGGTTTGGCTAGCGCCTCCTACGAGCAGTACTTC
>NA|TRBV4-1|TRBJ1-3|NA
CASSPLTGNSGNTIYF
TGCGCCAGCAGCCCTCTAACCGGGAACTCTGGAAACACCATATATTTT
>NA|TRBV30|TRBJ1-1|NA
CAWSVQRSQGYNTEAFF
TGTGCCTGGAGTGTTCAGAGGTCTCAGGGCTATAACACTGAAGCTTTCTTT
>NA|TRBV4-2|TRBJ2-7|NA
CASSPQAGYEQYF
TGTGCCAGCAGCCCGCAGGCGGGCTACGAGCAGTACTTC
>TRBD1|TRBV5-1|TRBJ2-7|NA
CASSSGTGSPEQYF
TGCGCCAGCAGCTCCGGGACAGGGTCGCCCGAGCAGTACTTC
>NA|TRBV5-6|TRBJ2-5|NA
CASSYGQHQETQYF
TGTGCCAGCAGTTATGGACAGCACCAAGAGACCCAGTACTTC
>NA|TRBV19|TRBJ1-6|NA
CASSIMSGATTGNSPLHF
TGTGCCAGTAGTATAATGTCAGGAGCGACTACTGGTAATTCACCCCTCCACTTT